These 5 T cell receptor beta chains were all obtained from the same sample, sequenced in a study of cytomegalovirus exposure and HLA in healthy donors. The study ran its PCR with 60 Vbeta and 13 Jbeta primers. Sequenced by immunoSEQ multiplex PCR; TCRdb stores in-frame clones only, minus some. This sample carries 200,000 to 250,000 clones, about 88% of them seen once, and the ten largest clones take around 0.23%. The material sequenced was PBMCs. The receptors shown here come from a girl aged 2-10 years in good health and CMV-seronegative.

J is TRBJ2-3 and V is TRBV18, with 9 bases identical to TRBD2. Germline values: CDR1 KGHSH, CDR2 LQKENI. Germline trimming cut 5 bases from V and 0 bases from J; bases unmatched to any gene: 6. CDR3 length: 16 residues. This chain's CDR3 is CASSRREGSSTDTQYF. DNA for the CDR3: TGTGCCAGCTCAAGGCGGGAGGGATCTAGCACAGATACGCAGTATTTT.

The chain couples TRBV30 to TRBJ2-7, with 9 bases that match TRBD1. This CDR3 contains 14 residues. The germline V gene has CDR1 GTSNPN and CDR2 SVGIG (reference sequence). V lost 5 bases and J lost 3; bases outside the gene matches: 8. CDR3 loop: CAWRERGQGYEQYF. CDR3 nucleotide sequence: TGTGCCTGGCGAGAGAGGGGACAGGGCTACGAGCAGTACTTC.

This chain connects TRBV6-5 to TRBJ1-2, with 7 bases that match TRBD1. The germline V gene encodes CDR1 MNHEY and CDR2 SVGAGI. The CDR3 loop spans 15 amino acids. V shed 1 base, J shed 4 bases, and the junction held 6 bases outside the gene matches. The CDR3 reads CASSYYPRGSYGYTF. Written as DNA, the CDR3 is TGTGCCAGCAGTTACTACCCCAGGGGGTCCTATGGCTACACCTTC.

This clone appeared a few times. The gene calls are TRBV7-8 and TRBJ2-1, with TRBD2 matching 11 bases. V trimming: 5 bases; J trimming: 9 bases; junction bases outside the gene matches: 15. The CDR3 extends over 17 amino acids. Per the germline V gene, CDR1 is SGHVS and CDR2 is FQNEAQ. DNA for the CDR3: TGTGCCAGCAGCCCCGACACCATAGCGGGAGGGCTGAGTGAGCAGTTCTTC. It specifies CASSPDTIAGGLSEQFF. The full variable domain, in which reference TRBV7-8 and TRBJ2-1 provide the parts outside the CDR3, is GAGVSQSPRYKVAKRGQDVALRCDPISGHVSLFWYQQALGQGPEFLTYFQNEAQLDKSGLPSDRFFAERPEGSVSTLKIQRTQQEDSAVYLCASSPDTIAGGLSEQFFGPGTRLTVL.

The chain carries TRBV25-1 and TRBJ1-1, with 8 nucleotides matching TRBD1. Germline-derived CDR1 and CDR2 are MGHDK and SYGVNS. J lost 1 base, V lost 7 bases, and 8 bases had no gene match. This CDR3 comprises 15 residues. The CDR3 DNA reads as TGTGCCAGCACCCCGATCGGGACAGGGAACACTGAAGCTTTCTTT. It is translated as CASTPIGTGNTEAFF.